Each of the 24 T cell receptor beta chains below was sequenced from the same sample in a study of cytomegalovirus exposure and HLA in healthy donors. PCR primers comprised 60 Vbeta and 13 Jbeta primers. Here immunoSEQ multiplex PCR was the method, and the copy in TCRdb shows in-frame clones only, minus some. The sample has under 200,000 clones, more than 70% seen once. Specimen: PBMCs. Receptors originate from a male donor in good health and CMV-seronegative.

The rearrangement joins TRBV7-9 to TRBJ1-1; D gene uncertain. Trimming stripped 0 bases from V and 8 bases from J, with 13 bases between. The CDR3 contains 14 residues. CDR1 is SEHNR, CDR2 FQNEAQ, per germline (reference sequence). CDR3 bases: TGTGCCAGCAGCTTAGCGGGGAGGGCCTCAGAAGCTTTCTTT. Translation: CASSLAGRASEAFF.

This chain uses TRBV18 with TRBJ2-7; 10 nucleotides align to TRBD1. The CDR3 is 14 residues long. In germline, CDR1 is KGHSH, CDR2 LQKENI. The V and J ends lost 6 bases and 3 bases, in that order; junction bases with no gene match: 5. CDR3 residues: CASSPGTGDYEQYF. The CDR3 coding sequence is TGTGCCAGCTCCCCCGGGACAGGGGACTACGAGCAGTACTTC.

This clone appeared once. The chain links TRBV15 to TRBJ1-5; the D gene is possibly TRBD1 (5 bases). With 5 bases removed from V and 2 bases from J, the gap between germline ends came to 13 bases. Per germline, CDR1 LNHNV and CDR2 YYDKDF (reference sequence). This CDR3 spans 15 amino acids. In nucleotides, the CDR3 is TGTGCCACCAGCTTACGCAGGGAGGGCAATCAGCCCCAGCATTTT. Its protein is CATSLRREGNQPQHF.

The J gene is TRBJ2-4, the V gene TRBV6-1, with TRBD2 matching over 11 bases. This CDR3 is 20 amino acids long. Germline V lookup: CDR1 MNHNS, CDR2 SASEGT. The trim removed 2 bases at V and 3 bases at J, leaving 15 bases unmatched. CDR3 region: CASSERGTVVAGGGKNIQYF. The CDR3 coding sequence is TGTGCCAGCAGTGAAAGGGGTACGGTCGTAGCGGGAGGGGGCAAAAACATTCAGTACTTC.

V gene TRBV5-1 combines with J gene TRBJ2-1, with 9 nucleotides matching TRBD1. The CDR3 contains 14 residues. The V and J ends lost 4 bases and 15 bases, in that order; junction bases with no gene match: 14. The germline CDR1 and CDR2 sequences are SGHRS and YFSETQ. CDR3 sequence: CASSRGQGPTSRFF. CDR3 DNA: TGCGCCAGCAGCCGGGGACAGGGTCCTACCAGTAGGTTCTTC.

The chain carries TRBV4-3 and TRBJ2-7, with unresolved D. The CDR3 has 14 residues. Germline CDR1 is LGHNA and CDR2 is YSLEER. V lost 0 bases and J lost 3, with 9 bases in between. The chain's CDR3 is CASSQDSRRYEQYF. The CDR3 bases are TGCGCCAGCAGCCAAGATAGTCGCCGCTACGAGCAGTACTTC.

This clone was seen a handful of times. This chain uses TRBV18 with TRBJ2-2; D not resolved. The CDR3 sequence is 14 residues long. Germline loops: CDR1 KGHSH, CDR2 LQKENI. V gave up 8 bases and J gave up 1 base, with 11 bases separating them. The CDR3 sequence is CASLTTGNTGELFF. In DNA form, the CDR3 reads TGTGCCAGCCTCACCACGGGGAACACCGGGGAGCTGTTTTTT. The entire variable domain, with the rest obtained from reference TRBV18 and TRBJ2-2, is as follows: NAGVMQNPRHLVRRRGQEARLRCSPMKGHSHVYWYRQLPEEGLKFMVYLQKENIIDESGMPKERFSAEFPKEGPSILRIQQVVRGDSAAYFCASLTTGNTGELFFGEGSRLTVL.

The V call is TRBV6-1, the J call TRBJ2-3; 8 bases line up with TRBD1. Germline assignment: CDR1 MNHNS and CDR2 SASEGT. V shed 1 base and J 5 bases; nucleotides not matched to a gene: 5. CDR3 length: 15 residues. The CDR3 nucleotides are TGTGCCAGCAGTGAAGGGCCAGGGGGCTTAGATACGCAGTATTTT. It yields the protein CASSEGPGGLDTQYF.

This clone occurred once. The chain employs TRBV6-5 and TRBJ1-3; 7 bases map to TRBD1. The CDR3 is 15 residues long. Germline trimming cut 3 bases from V and 4 bases from J; bases unmatched to any gene: 6. The germline gives CDR1 MNHEY, CDR2 SVGAGI. CDR3 nucleotides: TGTGCCAGCAGTTATTCCAGGGGGACGGGAAACACCATATATTTT. This encodes CASSYSRGTGNTIYF.

The chain couples TRBV2 to TRBJ1-1; 9 bases map to TRBD1. The germline V gene has CDR1 SNHLY and CDR2 FYNNEI. Germline trimming cut 7 bases from V and 3 bases from J; bases unmatched to any gene: 6. CDR3 length equals 14 residues. CDR3 nucleotides: TGTGCCAGCAACCGACGGGACAGGGACACTGAAGCTTTCTTT. The encoded protein is CASNRRDRDTEAFF.

V usage is TRBV13 and J usage is TRBJ2-4; 9 bases match TRBD1. V was clipped by 8 bases and J by 7 bases; unmatched bases: 9. CDR1 and CDR2 (germline): PRHDT, FYEKMQ (reference sequence). The CDR3 is made up of 14 amino acids. In nucleotides, the CDR3 is TGTGCCAGCCTCACCAGCGGACAGGGGAACATTCAGTACTTC. It specifies CASLTSGQGNIQYF.

The chain is built from TRBV5-1 and TRBJ2-7; tentative D call: TRBD2 (6 bases). V lost 5 bases and J lost 4, with 10 bases in between. Per the germline V gene, CDR1 is SGHRS and CDR2 is YFSETQ. The CDR3 consists of 12 residues. Here the CDR3 DNA reads TGCGCCAGCAGTATGGGGGGTTACGAGCAGTACTTC. It yields the protein CASSMGGYEQYF.

This clone was counted a few times. The chain joins TRBV19 to TRBJ2-2; no clear D. This CDR3 spans 13 amino acids. V was shortened by 5 bases and J by 1 base, with 5 bases between the two germline ends. Germline lookup yields CDR1 LNHDA and CDR2 SQIVND (reference sequence). The CDR3 protein is CASSYGNTGELFF. CDR3 nucleotide sequence: TGTGCCAGTAGTTACGGGAACACCGGGGAGCTGTTTTTT. Full variable domain (missing parts from reference TRBV19 and TRBJ2-2): DGGITQSPKYLFRKEGQNVTLSCEQNLNHDAMYWYRQDPGQGLRLIYYSQIVNDFQKGDIAEGYSVSREKKESFPLTVTSAQKNPTAFYLCASSYGNTGELFFGEGSRLTVL.

V gene TRBV5-1 combines with J gene TRBJ2-3, with 10 bases that match TRBD2. The CDR3 loop spans 20 amino acids. V shed 1 base and J 1 base; nucleotides not matched to a gene: 15. The V gene's germline CDR1 is SGHRS and CDR2 YFSETQ. CDR3 bases: TGCGCCAGCAGCTTGCCAACCTCAGCGGGGGGGGTCTACGGCACAGATACGCAGTATTTT. This gives the protein CASSLPTSAGGVYGTDTQYF. The variable domain in full, with the rest retrieved from reference TRBV5-1 and TRBJ2-3, is KAGVTQTPRYLIKTRGQQVTLSCSPISGHRSVSWYQQTPGQGLQFLFEYFSETQRNKGNFPGRFSGRQFSNSRSEMNVSTLELGDSALYLCASSLPTSAGGVYGTDTQYFGPGTRLTVL.

The rearrangement joins TRBV18 to TRBJ1-1; 8 bases match TRBD1. Losses at the gene ends were 3 bases for V and 0 bases for J; bases not matched to a gene: 6. Germline assignment: CDR1 KGHSH and CDR2 LQKENI. The CDR3 sequence is 16 residues long. The CDR3 loop reads CASSPGQGALNTEAFF. CDR3 sequence (DNA): TGTGCCAGCTCACCTGGGCAGGGGGCGTTGAACACTGAAGCTTTCTTT.

The V call is TRBV7-2, the J call TRBJ2-5; 10 bases line up with TRBD2. The junction had 3 bases not matched to a gene; V was cut back by 6 bases and J by 5 bases. Germline V gives CDR1 SGHTA, CDR2 FQGNSA. The CDR3 contains 13 residues. The DNA of the CDR3 is TGTGCCAGCAGATCTAGCGGGAGTGAGACCCAGTACTTC. Its protein product is CASRSSGSETQYF. Looking up the rest from reference TRBV7-2 and TRBJ2-5 gives the full variable domain: GAGVSQSPSNKVTEKGKDVELRCDPISGHTALYWYRQSLGQGLEFLIYFQGNSAPDKSGLPSDRFSAERTGGSVSTLTIQRTQQEDSAVYLCASRSSGSETQYFGPGTRLLVL.

J is TRBJ2-5 and V is TRBV19, with a possible D match to TRBD1 (6 bases). The germline V gene has CDR1 LNHDA and CDR2 SQIVND (reference sequence). Trimming took 2 bases from V and 6 from J, leaving 13 bases between them. The CDR3 extends over 14 amino acids. DNA for the CDR3: TGTGCCAGTAGTATATCGGGACAACCTAAGACCCAGTACTTC. It translates to CASSISGQPKTQYF. Full variable domain (rest looked up from reference TRBV19 and TRBJ2-5): DGGITQSPKYLFRKEGQNVTLSCEQNLNHDAMYWYRQDPGQGLRLIYYSQIVNDFQKGDIAEGYSVSREKKESFPLTVTSAQKNPTAFYLCASSISGQPKTQYFGPGTRLLVL.

The rearrangement links TRBV29-1 to TRBJ1-1; 9 bases map to TRBD1. V shed 5 bases, J shed 5 bases, and the junction held 6 bases outside the gene matches. Germline-derived CDR1 and CDR2 are SQVTM and ANQGSEA. This CDR3 contains 13 residues. CDR3 protein: CSVCLGTGTEAFF. In DNA, the CDR3 is TGCAGCGTTTGTCTTGGGACAGGGACTGAAGCTTTCTTT.

The chain combines TRBV19 with TRBJ1-3; 7 positions agree with TRBD1. The CDR3 spans 17 residues. CDR1 is LNHDA, CDR2 SQIVND, per germline (reference sequence). Trimming cost V 5 bases and J 8 bases; bases outside gene matches: 18. CDR3 sequence: CASSFFGTARDSDTIYF. The CDR3 nucleotides are TGTGCCAGTAGTTTCTTCGGGACAGCCCGGGATTCGGACACCATATATTTT.

The rearrangement joins TRBV7-3 to TRBJ1-2; maybe TRBD1 (5 bases). V was clipped by 5 bases and J by 8 bases, with 18 bases between them. Germline assignment: CDR1 SGHTA and CDR2 FQGTGA. This CDR3 region has 14 residues. The CDR3 protein is CASSPGGREGGYTF. The CDR3, as DNA: TGTGCCAGCAGCCCAGGTGGCAGGGAAGGAGGCTACACCTTC.

The J gene is TRBJ2-2, the V gene TRBV7-9; 9 bases fit TRBD1. Germline CDR1 reads SEHNR; CDR2 reads FQNEAQ (reference sequence). CDR3 length equals 16 residues. J was trimmed by 4 bases and V by 5 bases; bases with no gene match: 8. CDR3 loop: CASSPQGTGRTGELFF. The DNA of the CDR3 is TGTGCCAGCAGCCCGCAGGGGACAGGGCGCACCGGGGAGCTGTTTTTT. Variable domain in full (rest from reference TRBV7-9 and TRBJ2-2): DTGVSQNPRHKITKRGQNVTFRCDPISEHNRLYWYRQTLGQGPEFLTYFQNEAQLEKSRLLSDRFSAERPKGSFSTLEIQRTEQGDSAMYLCASSPQGTGRTGELFFGEGSRLTVL.

Here the CDR3 DNA reads TGTGCCAGCAGTGACTTTATGGCGGGAGGAGCAGATACGCAGTATTTT. Translation gives CASSDFMAGGADTQYF. This chain links TRBV2 with TRBJ2-3; TRBD2 matches 8 bases. This CDR3 is 16 amino acids long. Trimming took 3 bases from V and 4 from J; bases not matched to a gene: 9. Germline values: CDR1 SNHLY, CDR2 FYNNEI.

The chain employs TRBV6-1 and TRBJ1-4; D gene unclear. V dropped 6 bases and J dropped 8 bases, with 10 bases sitting between them. Germline loops: CDR1 MNHNS, CDR2 SASEGT. This CDR3 contains 12 residues. The DNA of the CDR3 is TGTGCCAGCAGGGCCGACAACGAAAAACTGTTTTTT. Translated: CASRADNEKLFF.

The CDR3 here is CASSIGRGPSSYNEQFF. CDR3 bases: TGTGCCAGTAGTATAGGAAGGGGGCCCAGCTCCTACAATGAGCAGTTCTTC. The V gene is TRBV19, the J gene TRBJ2-1; the match to TRBD1 covers 7 bases. The germline gives CDR1 LNHDA, CDR2 SQIVND (reference sequence). This CDR3 has 17 residues. J was trimmed by 0 bases and V by 1 base; bases with no gene match: 6. The full variable domain, completed using reference TRBV19 and TRBJ2-1, is DGGITQSPKYLFRKEGQNVTLSCEQNLNHDAMYWYRQDPGQGLRLIYYSQIVNDFQKGDIAEGYSVSREKKESFPLTVTSAQKNPTAFYLCASSIGRGPSSYNEQFFGPGTRLTVL.